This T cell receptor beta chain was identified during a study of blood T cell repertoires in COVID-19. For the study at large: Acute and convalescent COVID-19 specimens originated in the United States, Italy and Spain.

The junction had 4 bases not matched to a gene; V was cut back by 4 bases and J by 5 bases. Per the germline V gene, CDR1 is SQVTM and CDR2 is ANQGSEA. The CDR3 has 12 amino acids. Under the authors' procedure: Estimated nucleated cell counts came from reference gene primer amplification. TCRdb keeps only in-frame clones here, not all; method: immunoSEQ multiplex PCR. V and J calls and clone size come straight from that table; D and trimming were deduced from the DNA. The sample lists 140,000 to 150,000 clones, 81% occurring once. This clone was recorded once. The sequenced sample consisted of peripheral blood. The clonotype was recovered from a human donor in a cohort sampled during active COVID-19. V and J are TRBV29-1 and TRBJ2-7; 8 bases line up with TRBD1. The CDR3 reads CSVGTGWNEQYF. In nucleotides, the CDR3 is TGCAGCGTTGGGACAGGGTGGAACGAGCAGTACTTC.